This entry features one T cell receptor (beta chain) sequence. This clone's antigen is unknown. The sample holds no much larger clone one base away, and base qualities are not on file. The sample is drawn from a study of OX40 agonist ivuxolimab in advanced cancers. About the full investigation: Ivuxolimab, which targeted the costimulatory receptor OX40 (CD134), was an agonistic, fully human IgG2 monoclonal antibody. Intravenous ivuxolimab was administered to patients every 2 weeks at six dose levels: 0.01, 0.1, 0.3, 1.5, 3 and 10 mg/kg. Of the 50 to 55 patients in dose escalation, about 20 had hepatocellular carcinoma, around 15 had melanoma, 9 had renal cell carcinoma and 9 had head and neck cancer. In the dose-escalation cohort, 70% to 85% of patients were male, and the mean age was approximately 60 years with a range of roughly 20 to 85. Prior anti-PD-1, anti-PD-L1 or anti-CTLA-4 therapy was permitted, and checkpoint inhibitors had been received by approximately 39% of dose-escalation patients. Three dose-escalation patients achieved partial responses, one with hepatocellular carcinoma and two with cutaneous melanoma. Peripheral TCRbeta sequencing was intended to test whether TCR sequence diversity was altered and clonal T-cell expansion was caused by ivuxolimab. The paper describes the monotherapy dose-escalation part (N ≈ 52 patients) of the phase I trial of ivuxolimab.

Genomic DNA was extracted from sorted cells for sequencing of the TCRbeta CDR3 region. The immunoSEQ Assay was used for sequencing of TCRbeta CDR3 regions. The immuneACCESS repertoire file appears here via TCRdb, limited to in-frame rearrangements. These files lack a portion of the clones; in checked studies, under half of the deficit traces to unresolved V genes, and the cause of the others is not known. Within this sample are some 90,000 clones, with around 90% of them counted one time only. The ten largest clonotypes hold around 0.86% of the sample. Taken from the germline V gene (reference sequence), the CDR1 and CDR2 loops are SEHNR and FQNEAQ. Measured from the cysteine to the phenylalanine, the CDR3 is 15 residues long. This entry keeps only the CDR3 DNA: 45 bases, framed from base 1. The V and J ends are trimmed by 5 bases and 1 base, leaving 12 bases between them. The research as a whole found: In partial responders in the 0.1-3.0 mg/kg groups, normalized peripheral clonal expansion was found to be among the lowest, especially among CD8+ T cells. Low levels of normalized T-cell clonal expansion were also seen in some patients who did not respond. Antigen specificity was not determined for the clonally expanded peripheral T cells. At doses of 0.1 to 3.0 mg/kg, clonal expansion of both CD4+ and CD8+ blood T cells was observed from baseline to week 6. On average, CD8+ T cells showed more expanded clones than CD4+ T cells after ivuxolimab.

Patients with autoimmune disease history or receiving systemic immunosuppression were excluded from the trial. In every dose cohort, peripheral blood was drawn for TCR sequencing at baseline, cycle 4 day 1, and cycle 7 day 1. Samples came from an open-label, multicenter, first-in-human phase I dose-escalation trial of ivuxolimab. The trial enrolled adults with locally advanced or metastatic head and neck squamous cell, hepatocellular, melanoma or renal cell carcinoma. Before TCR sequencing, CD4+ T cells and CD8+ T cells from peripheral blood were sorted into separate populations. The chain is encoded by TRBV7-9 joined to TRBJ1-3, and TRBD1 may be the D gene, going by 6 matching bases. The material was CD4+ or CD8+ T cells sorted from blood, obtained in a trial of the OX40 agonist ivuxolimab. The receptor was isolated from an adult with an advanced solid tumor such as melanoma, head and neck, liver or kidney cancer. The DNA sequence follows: TGTGCCAGCAGCCTTACTCAGGGGTCTGGAAACACCATATATTTT. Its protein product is CASSLTQGSGNTIYF.